These T cell receptor beta chains were read from a single sample in a study of blood T cell repertoires in COVID-19. Clones were sequenced by immunoSEQ multiplex PCR, and TCRdb holds only the in-frame ones, with some missing. Of about 170,000 clones listed, around 82% were seen once; the top ten hold roughly 4%. Sample: PBMCs or T cells enriched from blood (not recorded which). The receptors shown here come from a woman aged 50 to 65 in a cohort exposed to, infected with or recovered from COVID-19 (not recorded which). Both conserved end residues are part of each CDR3. The D gene is left open where the match is weak. The size entry is marked missing in some rows and otherwise reads once, few, many or a size class.

CDR3nt: TGTGCCAGCAGCACCACCCCGAGTGGCGGGGGGGTGAGTGATGAGCAGTTCTTC
CDR3aa: CASSTTPSGGGVSDEQFF
d_gene: TRBD2
abundance: .
v_gene: TRBV7-6
j_gene: TRBJ2-1

CDR3nt: TGTGCCATCAGTGAAGAGGGCAGAACTAGCAATCAGCCCCAGCATTTT
CDR3aa: CAISEEGRTSNQPQHF
d_gene: .
abundance: .
v_gene: TRBV10-3
j_gene: TRBJ1-5

CDR3nt: TGTGCCAGCAGACAGGGTCCTAATGAAAAACTGTTTTTT
CDR3aa: CASRQGPNEKLFF
d_gene: .
abundance: .
v_gene: TRBV12-3/TRBV12-4
j_gene: TRBJ1-4

CDR3nt: TGTGCCACCGACAGGGATTTTGGGCACTTC
CDR3aa: CATDRDFGHF
d_gene: TRBD1
abundance: .
v_gene: TRBV6-5
j_gene: TRBJ2-4

CDR3nt: TGTGCCAGCAGAGGGGGGGGACAGAACACCGGGGAGCTGTTTTTT
CDR3aa: CASRGGGQNTGELFF
d_gene: .
abundance: .
v_gene: TRBV25-1
j_gene: TRBJ2-2

CDR3nt: TGTGCCAGCAGCTCGTCCGGGACAGGGCCCTACGAGCAGTACTTC
CDR3aa: CASSSSGTGPYEQYF
d_gene: TRBD1
abundance: .
v_gene: TRBV7-6
j_gene: TRBJ2-7

CDR3nt: TGTGCCATCAGTGACGAACATAAAGCGGGGTCTCGGGGGGATACGCAGTATTTT
CDR3aa: CAISDEHKAGSRGDTQYF
d_gene: TRBD2
abundance: .
v_gene: TRBV10-3
j_gene: TRBJ2-3

CDR3nt: TGTGCCATCAGGGACAGGGGTAGCACAGATACGCAGTATTTT
CDR3aa: CAIRDRGSTDTQYF
d_gene: TRBD1
abundance: .
v_gene: TRBV10-3
j_gene: TRBJ2-3

CDR3nt: TGCGCCAGCGGACAGGGTTATCGAGAGTACAATGAGCAGTTCTTC
CDR3aa: CASGQGYREYNEQFF
d_gene: TRBD1
abundance: .
v_gene: TRBV5-1
j_gene: TRBJ2-1

CDR3nt: TGTGCCAGCAGCCTTAGCGGGAGGGACAATGAGCAGTTCTTC
CDR3aa: CASSLSGRDNEQFF
d_gene: TRBD2
abundance: once
v_gene: TRBV3-1/TRBV3-2
j_gene: TRBJ2-1

CDR3nt: TGTGCCAGCAGCTTAGTAGGGACAGGGGGATATGGGGAGACCCAGTACTTC
CDR3aa: CASSLVGTGGYGETQYF
d_gene: TRBD1
abundance: .
v_gene: TRBV7-2
j_gene: TRBJ2-5

CDR3nt: TGTGCCAGCAGTTTTGGGGTCGCGGGAAGGGAGAACAATGAGCAGTTCTTC
CDR3aa: CASSFGVAGRENNEQFF
d_gene: .
abundance: .
v_gene: TRBV28
j_gene: TRBJ2-1